The 21 T cell receptor beta chains below were found in one sample sequenced in a study of blood T cell repertoires in COVID-19. Produced via immunoSEQ multiplex PCR; TCRdb's table is partial and in-frame only. The table has about 210,000 clones, just under 90% seen once. The sequencing sample was made of peripheral blood. The receptors originated from a man between 60 and 75 years old who had recovered from COVID-19.

The chain has TRBV5-1 and TRBJ1-2; D unresolved. Deletions cut 0 bases from V and 5 bases from J, with 11 bases between. From germline, CDR1 is SGHRS and CDR2 YFSETQ. The CDR3 loop spans 14 amino acids. CDR3 region: CASSLVSGDYGYTF. In DNA form, the CDR3 reads TGCGCCAGCAGCTTGGTGTCAGGTGATTATGGCTACACCTTC.

This chain uses TRBV18 with TRBJ2-2, with a tentative D call TRBD2 (5 bases). The germline V and J ends were trimmed by 0 bases and 1 base, with 9 bases remaining between them. Germline V lookup: CDR1 KGHSH, CDR2 LQKENI. This CDR3 has 16 residues. This chain's CDR3 is CASSPPVGGNTGELFF. CDR3 nucleotide sequence: TGTGCCAGCTCACCACCTGTCGGAGGGAACACCGGGGAGCTGTTTTTT. The variable domain in full, completed from reference TRBV18 and TRBJ2-2, reads NAGVMQNPRHLVRRRGQEARLRCSPMKGHSHVYWYRQLPEEGLKFMVYLQKENIIDESGMPKERFSAEFPKEGPSILRIQQVVRGDSAAYFCASSPPVGGNTGELFFGEGSRLTVL.

This chain joins TRBV15 and TRBJ2-7; 7 bases are shared with TRBD1. This CDR3 is built from 15 residues. The V gene's germline CDR1 is LNHNV and CDR2 YYDKDF (reference sequence). V lost 3 bases, J lost 3 bases, and 8 bases stayed unmatched. In DNA, the CDR3 is TGTGCCACCAGCAGGAGATCCGGGACAGACTACGAGCAGTACTTC. It codes for CATSRRSGTDYEQYF.

The J gene is TRBJ2-1, the V gene TRBV6-5, with TRBD2 matching 11 bases. V shed 6 bases and J 9 bases; nucleotides not matched to a gene: 10. The CDR3 spans 15 residues. Per germline, CDR1 MNHEY and CDR2 SVGAGI. This chain's CDR3 is CASRKVAGGLSEQFF. DNA for the CDR3: TGTGCCAGCAGGAAAGTAGCGGGGGGGCTATCTGAGCAGTTCTTC.

The chain is built from TRBV18 and TRBJ2-7, with 9 positions matching TRBD1. Unmatched junction bases numbered 7, after V lost 0 bases and J lost 4 bases. Per the germline V gene, CDR1 is KGHSH and CDR2 is LQKENI. CDR3 length equals 16 residues. The CDR3 reads CASSPPRTGERYEQYF. The CDR3 bases are TGTGCCAGCTCACCACCCAGGACAGGGGAAAGGTACGAGCAGTACTTC.

The V gene is TRBV5-1, the J gene TRBJ2-3; D is perhaps TRBD2 (6 bases). Trimming removed 0 bases from V and 2 bases from J, with 13 bases in between. Germline CDR1 SGHRS, CDR2 YFSETQ. The CDR3 length is 16 residues. The CDR3, as DNA: TGCGCCAGCAGCTTGGCCGGGACTTCCTACACAGATACGCAGTATTTT. This gives the protein CASSLAGTSYTDTQYF.

The V and J genes are TRBV7-6 and TRBJ1-2, with 11 bases lining up with TRBD1. The CDR3 spans 17 residues. The V gene's germline CDR1 is SGHVS and CDR2 FNYEAQ. Germline trimming cut 5 bases from V and 2 bases from J; bases unmatched to any gene: 10. In nucleotides, the CDR3 is TGTGCCAGCAGCCGTTGGACAGGGGGCGAAAACAACTATGGCTACACCTTC. It encodes CASSRWTGGENNYGYTF.

The J gene is TRBJ1-2, the V gene TRBV10-1; 9 bases are shared with TRBD1. CDR3 length: 16 amino acids. Germline CDR1 reads WNHNN; CDR2 reads SYGVQD (reference sequence). With 5 bases clipped from V and 0 bases from J, the junction kept 7 bases outside the gene matches. The CDR3 is CASSSGTGNSNYGYTF. The CDR3 DNA reads as TGCGCCAGCAGTTCCGGGACAGGGAATTCTAACTATGGCTACACCTTC.

The genes are TRBV6-5 and TRBJ1-1; TRBD1 matches 10 bases. Per the germline V gene, CDR1 is MNHEY and CDR2 is SVGAGI. The CDR3 spans 15 residues. V lost 0 bases, J lost 4 bases, and 2 bases stayed unmatched. The CDR3 DNA is TGTGCCAGCAGTTACTCGGACAGGGGGACCACTGAAGCTTTCTTT. It yields the protein CASSYSDRGTTEAFF.

At least ten counts were recorded for this clone. This sequence joins TRBV5-4 and TRBJ1-2, with TRBD1 matching over 9 bases. V lost 0 bases to trimming and J lost 4 bases; unmatched junction nucleotides: 4. The length of the CDR3 is 15 residues. Germline V lookup: CDR1 SGHNT, CDR2 YYREEE (reference sequence). In nucleotides, the CDR3 is TGTGCCAGCAGCTTGGGGGGACAGGGCCCCTATGGCTACACCTTC. As protein: CASSLGGQGPYGYTF.

The CDR3 reads CASSLGTGGIYEQYF. The CDR3, as DNA: TGTGCCAGCAGCTTGGGGACAGGGGGCATATACGAGCAGTACTTC. The chain recombines TRBV11-2 with TRBJ2-7; TRBD1 matches 12 bases. V was pared by 3 bases and J by 4 bases, with 4 bases of the junction left unmatched. This CDR3 spans 15 amino acids. Germline V gene data show CDR1 as SGHAT and CDR2 as FQNNGV. Variable domain in full (rest from reference TRBV11-2 and TRBJ2-7): EAGVAQSPRYKIIEKRQSVAFWCNPISGHATLYWYQQILGQGPKLLIQFQNNGVVDDSQLPKDRFSAERLKGVDSTLKIQPAKLEDSAVYLCASSLGTGGIYEQYFGPGTRLTVT.

The chain has TRBV5-1 and TRBJ2-7; 8 bases fit TRBD2. Germline CDR1 is SGHRS and CDR2 is YFSETQ. The CDR3 has 15 residues. Germline trimming cut 4 bases from V and 5 bases from J; bases unmatched to any gene: 11. The CDR3: CASSGQGSGSDEQYF. The CDR3 bases are TGCGCCAGCAGCGGGCAGGGGAGCGGGAGCGACGAGCAGTACTTC.

The chain recombines TRBV6-5 with TRBJ2-5, with D unresolved. Germline V gene lookup returns CDR1 MNHEY and CDR2 SVGAGI. The CDR3 is made up of 12 amino acids. V lost 5 bases, J lost 5 bases, and 9 bases lay in between. The CDR3 nucleotides read TGTGCCAGCAGTAATCCCCTGGAGACCCAGTACTTC. It yields the protein CASSNPLETQYF.

The gene calls are TRBV7-3 and TRBJ2-5, with D tentatively TRBD2 (5 bases). Germline assignment: CDR1 SGHTA and CDR2 FQGTGA. V lost 1 base to trimming and J lost 2 bases, with 11 bases between them. The CDR3 consists of 15 residues. CDR3 in amino acids: CASSLSPPGQETQYF. Written as DNA, the CDR3 is TGTGCCAGCAGCTTAAGTCCTCCGGGGCAAGAGACCCAGTACTTC.

This sequence joins TRBV6-5 and TRBJ1-2, with D perhaps matching TRBD1 (6 bases). Germline V gives CDR1 MNHEY, CDR2 SVGAGI. V was pared by 2 bases and J by 6 bases, with 10 bases between. This CDR3 comprises 13 residues. CDR3 protein: CASSYGRGDGYTF. CDR3 sequence (DNA): TGTGCCAGCAGTTACGGCAGGGGCGATGGCTACACCTTC.

This clone was picked up one time. The chain employs TRBV7-6 and TRBJ1-1; D is undetermined. V was pared by 5 bases and J by 5 bases, with 6 bases between. The germline V gene encodes CDR1 SGHVS and CDR2 FNYEAQ. This CDR3 comprises 11 residues. This CDR3 is CASSLKTEAFF. The CDR3 DNA reads TGTGCCAGCAGCCTAAAGACTGAAGCTTTCTTT.

This clone has a handful of counts. CDR3 coding DNA: TGTGCCAGCAGCTCATCCAGCTACGAGCAGTACTTC. This codes for CASSSSSYEQYF. The rearrangement uses TRBV11-3 and TRBJ2-7; unclear D gene. The CDR3 totals 12 residues. The V end lost 4 bases, the J end lost 3 bases, and 7 bases lay between the germline ends. The germline V gene has CDR1 SGHNT and CDR2 YENEEA. The whole variable domain, filled in from reference TRBV11-3 and TRBJ2-7, reads EAGVVQSPRYKIIEKKQPVAFWCNPISGHNTLYWYLQNLGQGPELLIRYENEEAVDDSQLPKDRFSAERLKGVDSTLKIQPAELGDSAVYLCASSSSSYEQYFGPGTRLTVT.

This clone was counted between two and nine times. The J gene is TRBJ2-5, the V gene TRBV28, with TRBD1 matching over 8 bases. This CDR3 region has 14 residues. Germline CDR1 is MDHEN and CDR2 is SYDVKM. Trimming cost V 2 bases and J 5 bases; bases outside gene matches: 4. Here the CDR3 reads CASSLQGAEETQYF. The DNA for the CDR3 is TGTGCCAGCAGTTTACAGGGGGCCGAGGAGACCCAGTACTTC.

This clone was observed a few times. The V and J genes are TRBV27 and TRBJ1-1, with a weak D call TRBD1 (6 bases). Trimming left V 6 bases short and J 11 bases short, with 25 bases between. The CDR3 has 15 residues. Germline V CDR1 and CDR2: MNHEY, SMNVEV (reference sequence). As DNA, the CDR3 is TGTGCCAGCAGCAATCGCGGGGGCGTCAAAAATCCCGCTTTCTTT. Translating it yields CASSNRGGVKNPAFF.

This clone occurred a few times. This sequence joins TRBV6-1 and TRBJ2-7; no firm D call. This CDR3 spans 12 amino acids. Trimming cost V 2 bases and J 7 bases, with 9 bases left between them. Germline CDR1 reads MNHNS; CDR2 reads SASEGT. The CDR3 DNA sequence: TGTGCCAGCAGTGAACAAACAGCTGAGCAGTACTTC. Protein: CASSEQTAEQYF.

The chain recombines TRBV6-2 or TRBV6-3 with TRBJ2-3; 8 bases align to TRBD2. CDR1 is MNHEY and CDR2 is SVGEGT in the germline V gene. This CDR3 spans 17 amino acids. V trimming: 2 bases; J trimming: 3 bases; junction bases outside the gene matches: 10. This chain's CDR3 is CASSYELGGRSTDTQYF. The CDR3, as DNA: TGTGCCAGCAGTTACGAATTGGGCGGGAGGAGTACAGATACGCAGTATTTT.